Sequencing of this T cell receptor beta chain was carried out in a study of spatial heterogeneity in lung cancer (dated by TCRdb to about 2019). Regarding the research as a whole: Beta-chain transcripts were consistently detected in greater numbers than alpha-chain transcripts, which likely reflects a higher abundance of beta-chain transcripts. Both alpha and beta chains were TCR-sequenced in 220 or so tumor regions, around 65 matched nontumor lung samples and around 54 PBMC samples obtained at surgery. In the raw uncorrected reads, each unique combination of TCR and UMI appeared more than ten times on average. In non-small cell lung cancer, the study made a quantitative comparison of TCR alpha and beta repertoires among multiple tumor regions, matched nontumor lung and blood. Nonsynonymous mutation counts, determined by whole-exome sequencing of tumor tissue, were related to TCR repertoire features.

Paper-wide results and their limitations: Ubiquitous expanded tumor TCRs were detected in blood more often at tumor resection than at routine follow-up. Additional single-cell paired TCR alpha and beta sequencing was considered necessary to confirm, at a functional level, the hypothesis that regional TCRs recognize regional mutations.

This clonotype has ten or more counts. No antigen is known for it. No clone much larger than this one lies a single base away; base qualities are absent. Read against the paper, the sample's time point label means: sample taken at primary tumor resection. Whole RNA extracted from tumor and nontumor lung tissue, or from cryopreserved PBMC samples, was used for TCR sequencing without cell sorting. Samples were obtained from about 75 patients with early-stage, untreated non-small cell lung cancer from the lung TRACERx cohort. Only patients with enough RNA available from two or more tumor regions were chosen for TCR sequencing. The CDR3 covers 14 residues, taking in both the cysteine and the phenylalanine. Only the CDR3 region is kept as DNA, spanning 42 bases read in frame from base 1. From a lookup of the germline V gene, CDR1 and CDR2 are MGHRA and YSYEKL. Cut back by 5 bases and 8 bases, the V and J ends lie 13 bases apart.

Library preparation employed 5' RACE. For sequencing, a NextSeq 500 was employed. In the TCR library protocol, a unique molecular identifier was attached to each TCR cDNA molecule so that PCR and sequencing errors could be corrected. The original pipeline was this. TCR identification, UMI-based error correction and CDR3 extraction were all carried out with Decombinator tools. TCRs above a frequency of 2 per 1,000, corresponding to the top 1% of the tumor frequency distribution, were defined as expanded. Renyi diversity was computed with the R vegan package after each repertoire had been subsampled 100 times to 5,000 TCRs. To build CDR3 similarity networks, amino acid triplet string-kernel similarity was used, and CDR3s were connected when their pairwise similarity was above 0.82. TCRdb ran its own pipeline on the public reads, namely fastp trimming at Q25 and MiXCR clone calling, and kept in-frame beta chains. Entries that share a CDR3 protein sequence are merged under the most common genes and DNA. These V and J calls derive from TCRdb rather than the authors' analysis. A total of 19,000 or so distinct CDR3 sequences appear in this sample, about 20% of them only once. About a fifth of the sample belongs to the ten largest clones.

The TCR comes from a female donor with early-stage non-small cell lung cancer. Rearrangement joined TRBV4-1 to TRBJ1-6; tentative D gene TRBD1, with 5 bases matching. Sequenced here: PBMCs, sampled at surgery. In nucleotide form, the sequence is TGCGCCAGCAGCTACAGAGAGACAGATTCACCCCTCCACTTT. This is translated as CASSYRETDSPLHF.